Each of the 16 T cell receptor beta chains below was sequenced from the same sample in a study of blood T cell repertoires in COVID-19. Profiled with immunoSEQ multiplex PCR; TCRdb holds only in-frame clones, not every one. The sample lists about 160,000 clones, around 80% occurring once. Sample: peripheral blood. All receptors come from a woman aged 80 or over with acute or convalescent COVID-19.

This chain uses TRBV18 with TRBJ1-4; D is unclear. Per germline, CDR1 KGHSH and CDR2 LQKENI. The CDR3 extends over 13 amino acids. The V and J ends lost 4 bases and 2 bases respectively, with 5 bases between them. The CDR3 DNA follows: TGTGCCAGCTCACGAGGGACTAATGAAAAACTGTTTTTT. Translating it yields CASSRGTNEKLFF.

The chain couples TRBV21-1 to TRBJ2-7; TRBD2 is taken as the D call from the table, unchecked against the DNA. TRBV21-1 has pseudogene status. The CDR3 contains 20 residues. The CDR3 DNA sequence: TGTGCCAGCAGCAAAAGGGGCGGGGGGACTAGCGGGAGAGGGTCCTACGAGCAGTACTTC. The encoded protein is CASSKRGGGTSGRGSYEQYF.

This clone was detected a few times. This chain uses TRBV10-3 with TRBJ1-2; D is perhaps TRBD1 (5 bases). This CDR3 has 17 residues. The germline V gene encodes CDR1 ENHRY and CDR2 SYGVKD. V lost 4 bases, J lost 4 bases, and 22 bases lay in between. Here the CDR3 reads CAISVIQRSGVPYGYTF. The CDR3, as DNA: TGTGCCATCAGTGTGATACAGAGATCGGGGGTACCCTATGGCTACACCTTC.

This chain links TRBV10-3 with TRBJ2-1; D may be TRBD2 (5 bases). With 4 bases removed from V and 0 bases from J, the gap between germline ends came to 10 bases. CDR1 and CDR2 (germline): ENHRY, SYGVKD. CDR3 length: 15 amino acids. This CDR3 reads CAISGRSSSYNEQFF. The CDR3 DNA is TGTGCCATCAGTGGGAGGTCGAGCTCCTACAATGAGCAGTTCTTC.

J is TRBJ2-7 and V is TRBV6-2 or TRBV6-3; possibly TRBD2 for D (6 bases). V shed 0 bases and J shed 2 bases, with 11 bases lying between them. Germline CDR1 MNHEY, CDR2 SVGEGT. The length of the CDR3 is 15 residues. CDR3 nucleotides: TGTGCCAGCAGTTACTCGACTAGAGGTCCCTACGAGCAGTACTTC. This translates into CASSYSTRGPYEQYF.

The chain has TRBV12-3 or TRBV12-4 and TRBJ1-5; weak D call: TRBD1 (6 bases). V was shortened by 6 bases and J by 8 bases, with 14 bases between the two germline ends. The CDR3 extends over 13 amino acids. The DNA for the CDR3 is TGTGCCAGCAGGGAACAGGGTAGGGAGCCCCAGCATTTT. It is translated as CASREQGREPQHF.

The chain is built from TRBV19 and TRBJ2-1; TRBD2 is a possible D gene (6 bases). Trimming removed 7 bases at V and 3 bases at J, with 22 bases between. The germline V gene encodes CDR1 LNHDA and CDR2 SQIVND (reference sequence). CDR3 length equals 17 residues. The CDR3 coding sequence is TGTGCCAGTAATGGGGGGTGGGTACAGCCGAACTACAATGAGCAGTTCTTC. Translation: CASNGGWVQPNYNEQFF.

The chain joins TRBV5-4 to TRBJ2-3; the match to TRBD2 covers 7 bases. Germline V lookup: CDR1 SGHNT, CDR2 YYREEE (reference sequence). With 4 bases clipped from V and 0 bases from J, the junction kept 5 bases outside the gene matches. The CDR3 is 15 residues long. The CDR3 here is CASSLAVGSTDTQYF. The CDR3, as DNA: TGTGCCAGCAGCCTAGCGGTGGGAAGCACAGATACGCAGTATTTT.

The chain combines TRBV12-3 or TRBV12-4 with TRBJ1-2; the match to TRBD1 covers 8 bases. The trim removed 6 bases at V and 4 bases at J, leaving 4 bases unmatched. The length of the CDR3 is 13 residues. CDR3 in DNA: TGTGCCAGCAGGGGGGACAGGTTCTATGGCTACACCTTC. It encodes CASRGDRFYGYTF.

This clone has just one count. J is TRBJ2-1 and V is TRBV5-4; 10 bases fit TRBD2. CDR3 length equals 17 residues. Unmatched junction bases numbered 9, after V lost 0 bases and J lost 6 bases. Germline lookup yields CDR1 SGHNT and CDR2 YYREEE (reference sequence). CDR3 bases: TGTGCCAGCAGCTTGGTTGTTGTAGCGGGAGGTGTCAATGAGCAGTTCTTC. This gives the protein CASSLVVVAGGVNEQFF.

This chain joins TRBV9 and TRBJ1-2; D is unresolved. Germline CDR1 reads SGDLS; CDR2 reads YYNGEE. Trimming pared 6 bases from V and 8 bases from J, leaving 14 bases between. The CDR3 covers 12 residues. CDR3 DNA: TGTGCCAGCAACCGCGACCTCGGGGGCTACACCTTC. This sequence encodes CASNRDLGGYTF.

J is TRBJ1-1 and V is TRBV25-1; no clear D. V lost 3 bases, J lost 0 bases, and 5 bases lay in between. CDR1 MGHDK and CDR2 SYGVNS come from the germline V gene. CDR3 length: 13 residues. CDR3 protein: CASSDPVNTEAFF. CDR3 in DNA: TGTGCCAGCAGTGATCCTGTGAACACTGAAGCTTTCTTT.

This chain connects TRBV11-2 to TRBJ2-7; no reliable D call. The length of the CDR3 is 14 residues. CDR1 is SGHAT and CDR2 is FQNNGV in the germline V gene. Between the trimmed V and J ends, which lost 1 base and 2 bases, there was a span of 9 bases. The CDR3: CASSLGPRAYEQYF. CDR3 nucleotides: TGTGCCAGCAGCTTAGGCCCCCGGGCCTACGAGCAGTACTTC.

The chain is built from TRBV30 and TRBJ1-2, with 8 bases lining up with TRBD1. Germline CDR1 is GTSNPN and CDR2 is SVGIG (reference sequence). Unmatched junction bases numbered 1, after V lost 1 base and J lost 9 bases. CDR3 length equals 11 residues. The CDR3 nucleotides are TGTGCCTGGAGTGGACAGGGGAGCTACACCTTC. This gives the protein CAWSGQGSYTF.

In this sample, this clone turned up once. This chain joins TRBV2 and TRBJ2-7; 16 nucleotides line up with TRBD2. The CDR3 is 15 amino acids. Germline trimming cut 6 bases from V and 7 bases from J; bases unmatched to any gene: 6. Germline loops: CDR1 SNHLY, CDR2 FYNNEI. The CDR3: CASSGTSGRVGEQYF. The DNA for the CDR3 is TGTGCCAGCAGCGGGACTAGCGGGAGGGTCGGGGAGCAGTACTTC.

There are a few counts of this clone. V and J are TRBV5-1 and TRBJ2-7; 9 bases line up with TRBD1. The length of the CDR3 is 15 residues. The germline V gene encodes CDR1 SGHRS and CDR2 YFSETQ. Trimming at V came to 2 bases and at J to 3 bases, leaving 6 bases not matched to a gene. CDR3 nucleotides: TGCGCCAGCAGCTTAGGGACAGGGAACGTCTACGAGCAGTACTTC. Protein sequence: CASSLGTGNVYEQYF.